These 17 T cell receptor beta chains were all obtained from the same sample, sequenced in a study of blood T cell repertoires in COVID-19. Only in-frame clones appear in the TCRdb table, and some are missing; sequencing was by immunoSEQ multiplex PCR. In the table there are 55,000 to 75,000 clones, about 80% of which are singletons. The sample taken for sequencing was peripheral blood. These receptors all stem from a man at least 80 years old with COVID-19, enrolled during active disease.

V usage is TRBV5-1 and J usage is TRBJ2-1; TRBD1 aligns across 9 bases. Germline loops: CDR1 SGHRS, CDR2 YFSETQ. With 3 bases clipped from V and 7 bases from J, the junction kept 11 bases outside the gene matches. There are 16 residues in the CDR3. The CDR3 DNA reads TGCGCCAGCAGCTACAATACGGGACAGGGTAGGAATGAGCAGTTCTTC. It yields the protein CASSYNTGQGRNEQFF.

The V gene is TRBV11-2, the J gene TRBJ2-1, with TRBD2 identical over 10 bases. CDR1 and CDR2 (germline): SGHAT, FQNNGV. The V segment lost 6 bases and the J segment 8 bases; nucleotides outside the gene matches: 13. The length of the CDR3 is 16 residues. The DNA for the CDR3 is TGTGCCAGCAGTCTTGAGGGACTAGCGACAATCCATGAGCAGTTCTTC. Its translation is CASSLEGLATIHEQFF.

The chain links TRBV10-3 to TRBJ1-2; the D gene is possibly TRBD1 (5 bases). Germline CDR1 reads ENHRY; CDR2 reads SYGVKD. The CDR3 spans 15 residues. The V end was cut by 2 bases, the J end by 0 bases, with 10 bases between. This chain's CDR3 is CAISEAGLANYGYTF. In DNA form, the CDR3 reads TGTGCCATCAGTGAGGCAGGGCTAGCTAACTATGGCTACACCTTC.

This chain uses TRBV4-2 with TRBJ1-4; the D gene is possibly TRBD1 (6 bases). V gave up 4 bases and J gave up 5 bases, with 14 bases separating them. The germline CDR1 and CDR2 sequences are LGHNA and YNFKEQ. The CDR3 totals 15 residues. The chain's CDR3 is CASSLNRVQNEKLFF. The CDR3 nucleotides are TGTGCCAGCAGCCTTAACAGGGTGCAGAATGAAAAACTGTTTTTT.

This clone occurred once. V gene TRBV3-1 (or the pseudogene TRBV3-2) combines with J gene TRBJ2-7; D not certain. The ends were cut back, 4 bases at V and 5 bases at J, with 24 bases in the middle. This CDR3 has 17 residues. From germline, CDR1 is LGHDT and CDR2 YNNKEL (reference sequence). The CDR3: CASSRFPDARPENEQYF. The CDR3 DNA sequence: TGTGCCAGCAGCCGTTTCCCCGATGCGCGGCCCGAGAACGAGCAGTACTTC.

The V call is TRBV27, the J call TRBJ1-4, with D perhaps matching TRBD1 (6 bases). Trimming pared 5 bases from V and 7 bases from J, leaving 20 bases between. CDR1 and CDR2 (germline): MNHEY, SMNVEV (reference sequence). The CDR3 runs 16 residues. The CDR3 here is CASSPLPGRGGEKLFF. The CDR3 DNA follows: TGTGCCAGCAGTCCTCTACCGGGAAGGGGGGGTGAAAAACTGTTTTTT. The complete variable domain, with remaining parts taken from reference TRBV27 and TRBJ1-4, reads EAQVTQNPRYLITVTGKKLTVTCSQNMNHEYMSWYRQDPGLGLRQIYYSMNVEVTDKGDVPEGYKVSRKEKRNFPLILESPSPNQTSLYFCASSPLPGRGGEKLFFGSGTQLSVL.

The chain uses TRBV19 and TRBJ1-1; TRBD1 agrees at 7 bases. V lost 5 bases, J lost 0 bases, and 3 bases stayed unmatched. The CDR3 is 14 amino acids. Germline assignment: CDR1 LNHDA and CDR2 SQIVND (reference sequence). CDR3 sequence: CASSARGMNTEAFF. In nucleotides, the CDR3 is TGTGCCAGTAGTGCCAGGGGGATGAACACTGAAGCTTTCTTT. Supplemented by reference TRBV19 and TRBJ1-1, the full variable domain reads DGGITQSPKYLFRKEGQNVTLSCEQNLNHDAMYWYRQDPGQGLRLIYYSQIVNDFQKGDIAEGYSVSREKKESFPLTVTSAQKNPTAFYLCASSARGMNTEAFFGQGTRLTVV.

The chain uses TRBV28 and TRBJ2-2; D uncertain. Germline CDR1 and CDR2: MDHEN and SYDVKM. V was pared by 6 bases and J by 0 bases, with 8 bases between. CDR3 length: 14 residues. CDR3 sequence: CASSPLPNTGELFF. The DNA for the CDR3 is TGTGCCAGCAGCCCCCTACCGAACACCGGGGAGCTGTTTTTT.

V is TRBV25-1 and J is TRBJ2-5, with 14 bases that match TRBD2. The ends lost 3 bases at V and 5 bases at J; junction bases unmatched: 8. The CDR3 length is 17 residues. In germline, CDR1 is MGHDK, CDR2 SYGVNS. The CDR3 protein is CASSEGRLAGGRETQYF. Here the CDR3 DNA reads TGTGCCAGCAGTGAGGGACGACTAGCGGGGGGGAGGGAGACCCAGTACTTC.

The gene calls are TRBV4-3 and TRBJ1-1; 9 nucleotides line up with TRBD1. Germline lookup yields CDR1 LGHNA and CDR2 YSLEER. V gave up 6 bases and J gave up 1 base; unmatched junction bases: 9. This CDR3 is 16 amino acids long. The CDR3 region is CASSPNRDRANTEAFF. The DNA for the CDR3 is TGCGCCAGCAGTCCCAACCGGGACAGGGCGAACACTGAAGCTTTCTTT.

CDR3 region: CASSSKEAPPYNEQFF. CDR3 in DNA: TGTGCCAGCAGCTCCAAAGAAGCTCCACCATACAATGAGCAGTTCTTC. This chain uses TRBV13 with TRBJ2-1; D unresolved. Germline V CDR1 and CDR2: PRHDT, FYEKMQ (reference sequence). The CDR3 is 16 amino acids. Trimming cost V 4 bases and J 4 bases, with 17 bases left between them.

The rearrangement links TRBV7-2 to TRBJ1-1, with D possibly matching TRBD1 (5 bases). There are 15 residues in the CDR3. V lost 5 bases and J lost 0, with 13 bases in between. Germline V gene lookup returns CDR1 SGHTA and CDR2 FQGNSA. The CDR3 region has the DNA TGTGCCAGCAGCGCCGATACAGGACTGAACACTGAAGCTTTCTTT. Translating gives CASSADTGLNTEAFF.

As DNA, the CDR3 is TGTGCCAGTAGTAGAACAGTTCCCCTCAACACCGGGGAGCTGTTTTTT. This translates into CASSRTVPLNTGELFF. V usage is TRBV19 and J usage is TRBJ2-2, with D uncertain. The CDR3 has 16 residues. Looked up from germline, CDR1 is LNHDA and CDR2 is SQIVND (reference sequence). V dropped 4 bases and J dropped 2 bases, with 14 bases sitting between them. Full variable domain (remainder filled in from reference TRBV19 and TRBJ2-2): DGGITQSPKYLFRKEGQNVTLSCEQNLNHDAMYWYRQDPGQGLRLIYYSQIVNDFQKGDIAEGYSVSREKKESFPLTVTSAQKNPTAFYLCASSRTVPLNTGELFFGEGSRLTVL.

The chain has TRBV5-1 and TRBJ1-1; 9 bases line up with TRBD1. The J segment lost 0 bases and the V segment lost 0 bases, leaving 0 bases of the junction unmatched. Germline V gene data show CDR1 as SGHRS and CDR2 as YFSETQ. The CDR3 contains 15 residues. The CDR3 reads CASSLGTGVNTEAFF. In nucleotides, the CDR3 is TGCGCCAGCAGCTTGGGGACAGGGGTGAACACTGAAGCTTTCTTT.

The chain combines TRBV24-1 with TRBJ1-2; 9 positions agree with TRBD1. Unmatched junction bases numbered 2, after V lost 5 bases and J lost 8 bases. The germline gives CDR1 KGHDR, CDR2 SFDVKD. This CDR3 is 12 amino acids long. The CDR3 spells CATSGDRVGYTF. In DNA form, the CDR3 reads TGTGCCACCAGTGGGGACAGGGTCGGCTACACCTTC.

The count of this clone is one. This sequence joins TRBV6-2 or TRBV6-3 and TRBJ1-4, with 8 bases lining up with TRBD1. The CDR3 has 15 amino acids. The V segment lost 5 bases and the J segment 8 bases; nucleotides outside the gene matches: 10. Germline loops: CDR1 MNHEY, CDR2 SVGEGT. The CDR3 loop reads CASSLEGQGGEKLFF. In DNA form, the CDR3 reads TGTGCCAGCAGTCTTGAAGGACAGGGAGGGGAAAAACTGTTTTTT.

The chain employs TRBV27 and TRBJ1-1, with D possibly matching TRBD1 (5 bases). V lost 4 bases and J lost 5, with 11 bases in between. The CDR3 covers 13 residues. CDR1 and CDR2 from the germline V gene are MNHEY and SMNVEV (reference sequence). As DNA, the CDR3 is TGTGCCAGCAGTTGGGGGGGAGGGACTGAAGCTTTCTTT. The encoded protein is CASSWGGGTEAFF.